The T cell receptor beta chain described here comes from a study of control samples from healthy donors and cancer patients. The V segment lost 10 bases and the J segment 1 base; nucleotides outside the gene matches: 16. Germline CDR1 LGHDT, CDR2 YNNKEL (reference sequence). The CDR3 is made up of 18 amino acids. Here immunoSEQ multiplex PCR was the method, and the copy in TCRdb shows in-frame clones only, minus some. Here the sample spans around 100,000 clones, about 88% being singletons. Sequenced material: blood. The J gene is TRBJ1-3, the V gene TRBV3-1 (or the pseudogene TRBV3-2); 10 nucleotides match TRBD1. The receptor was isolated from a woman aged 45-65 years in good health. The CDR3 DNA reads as TGTGCCAACAGAAACGGGACAGGGGCCTTCGGTTCTGGAAACACCATATATTTT. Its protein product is CANRNGTGAFGSGNTIYF.